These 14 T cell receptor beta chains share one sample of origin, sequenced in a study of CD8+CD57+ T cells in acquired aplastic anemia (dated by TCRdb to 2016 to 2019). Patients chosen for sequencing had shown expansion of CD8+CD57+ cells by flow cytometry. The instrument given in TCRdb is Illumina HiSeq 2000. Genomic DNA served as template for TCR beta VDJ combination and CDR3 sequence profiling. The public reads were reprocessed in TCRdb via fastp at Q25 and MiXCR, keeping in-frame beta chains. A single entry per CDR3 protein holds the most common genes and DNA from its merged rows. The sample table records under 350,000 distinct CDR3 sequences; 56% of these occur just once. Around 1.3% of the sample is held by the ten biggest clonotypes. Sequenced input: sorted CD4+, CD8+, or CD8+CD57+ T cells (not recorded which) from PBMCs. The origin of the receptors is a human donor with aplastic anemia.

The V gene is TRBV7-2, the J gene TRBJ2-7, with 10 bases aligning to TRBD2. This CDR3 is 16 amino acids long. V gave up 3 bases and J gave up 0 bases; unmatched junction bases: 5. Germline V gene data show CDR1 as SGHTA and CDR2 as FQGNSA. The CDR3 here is CASSLLTSGSSYEQYF. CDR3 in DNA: TGTGCCAGCAGCTTGCTGACTAGCGGGTCCTCCTACGAGCAGTACTTC.

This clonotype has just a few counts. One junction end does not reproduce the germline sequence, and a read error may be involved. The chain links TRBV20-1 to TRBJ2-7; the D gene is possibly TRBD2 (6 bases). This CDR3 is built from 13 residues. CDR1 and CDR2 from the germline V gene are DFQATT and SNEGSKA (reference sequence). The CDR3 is CSARVPGDYEQYF. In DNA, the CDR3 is TGCAGTGCTAGAGTTCCGGGGGATTACGAGCAGTACTTT.

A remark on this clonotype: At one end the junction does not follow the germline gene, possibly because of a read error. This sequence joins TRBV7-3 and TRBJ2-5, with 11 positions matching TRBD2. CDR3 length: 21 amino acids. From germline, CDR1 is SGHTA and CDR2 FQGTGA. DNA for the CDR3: TGTACCAGCAGCTTATATCGGGGAATGACTAGCGGGATGGGGGCCGGGGAGACCCAGTACTTC. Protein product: CTSSLYRGMTSGMGAGETQYF. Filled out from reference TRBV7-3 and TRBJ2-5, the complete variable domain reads GAGVSQTPSNKVTEKGKYVELRCDPISGHTALYWYRQSLGQGPEFLIYFQGTGAADDSGLPNDRFFAVRPEGSVSTLKIQRTERGDSAVYLCTSSLYRGMTSGMGAGETQYFGPGTRLLVL.

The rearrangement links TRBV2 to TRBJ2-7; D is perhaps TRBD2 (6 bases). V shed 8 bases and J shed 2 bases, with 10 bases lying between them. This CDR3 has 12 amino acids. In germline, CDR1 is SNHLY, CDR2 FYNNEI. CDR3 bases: TGTGCCAGCCGGGACTCCCCCTACGAGCAGTACTTC. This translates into CASRDSPYEQYF.

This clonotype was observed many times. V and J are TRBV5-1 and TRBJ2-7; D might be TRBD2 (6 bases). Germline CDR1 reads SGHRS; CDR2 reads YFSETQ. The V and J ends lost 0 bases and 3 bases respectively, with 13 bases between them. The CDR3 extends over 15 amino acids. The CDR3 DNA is TGCGCCAGCAGCTTGGACCCGGGAGAGGTCTACGAGCAGTACTTC. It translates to CASSLDPGEVYEQYF.

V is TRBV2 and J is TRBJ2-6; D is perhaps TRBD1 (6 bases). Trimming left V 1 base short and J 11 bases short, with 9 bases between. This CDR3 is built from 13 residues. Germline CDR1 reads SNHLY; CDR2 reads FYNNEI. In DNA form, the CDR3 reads TGTGCCAGCAGTGAAGGACAGGCATACGTCCTGACTTTC. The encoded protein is CASSEGQAYVLTF.

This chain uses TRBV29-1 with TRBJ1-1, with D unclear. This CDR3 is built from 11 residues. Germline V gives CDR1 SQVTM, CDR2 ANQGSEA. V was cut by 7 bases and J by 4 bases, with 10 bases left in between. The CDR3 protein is CSASHGTEAFF. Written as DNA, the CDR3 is TGCAGCGCCTCCCATGGCACTGAAGCTTTCTTT.

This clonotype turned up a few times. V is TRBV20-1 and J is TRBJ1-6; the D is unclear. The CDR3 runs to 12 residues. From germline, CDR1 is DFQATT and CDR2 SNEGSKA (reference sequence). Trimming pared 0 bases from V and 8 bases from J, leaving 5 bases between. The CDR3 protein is CSARDPYSPLHF. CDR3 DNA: TGCAGTGCTAGAGACCCATATTCACCCCTCCACTTT.

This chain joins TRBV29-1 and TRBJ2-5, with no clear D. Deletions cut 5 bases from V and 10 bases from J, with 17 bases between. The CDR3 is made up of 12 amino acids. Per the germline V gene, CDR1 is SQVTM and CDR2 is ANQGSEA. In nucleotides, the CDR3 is TGCAGCGTTATTCGGGCAGGCTACGACCAGTACTTC. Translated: CSVIRAGYDQYF. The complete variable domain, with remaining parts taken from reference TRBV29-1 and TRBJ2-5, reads SAVISQKPSRDICQRGTSLTIQCQVDSQVTMMFWYRQQPGQSLTLIATANQGSEATYESGFVIDKFPISRPNLTFSTLTVSNMSPEDSSIYLCSVIRAGYDQYFGPGTRLLVL.

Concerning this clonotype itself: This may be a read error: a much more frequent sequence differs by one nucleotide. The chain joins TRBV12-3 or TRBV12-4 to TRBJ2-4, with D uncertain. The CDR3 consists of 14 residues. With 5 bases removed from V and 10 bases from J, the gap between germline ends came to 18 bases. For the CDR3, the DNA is TGTGCCAGCAGTCCAACATCGGGCTCACAGATTCAGTACTTC. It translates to CASSPTSGSQIQYF.

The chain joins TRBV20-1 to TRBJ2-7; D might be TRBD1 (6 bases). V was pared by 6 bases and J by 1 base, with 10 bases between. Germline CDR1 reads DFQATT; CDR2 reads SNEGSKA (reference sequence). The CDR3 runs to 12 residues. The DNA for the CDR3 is TGCAGTGCCAGAACAGGGTCCTACGAGCAGTACTTC. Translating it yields CSARTGSYEQYF.

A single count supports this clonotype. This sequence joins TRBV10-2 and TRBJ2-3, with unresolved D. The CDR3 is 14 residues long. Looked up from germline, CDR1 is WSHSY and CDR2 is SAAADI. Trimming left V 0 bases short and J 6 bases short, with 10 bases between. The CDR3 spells CASSESVVSDTQYF. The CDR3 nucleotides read TGCGCCAGCAGTGAGTCGGTGGTTTCGGATACGCAGTATTTT.

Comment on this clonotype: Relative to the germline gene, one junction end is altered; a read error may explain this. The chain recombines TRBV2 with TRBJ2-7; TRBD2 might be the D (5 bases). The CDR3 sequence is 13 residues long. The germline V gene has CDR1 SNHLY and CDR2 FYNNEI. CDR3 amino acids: CASSVGNTGELYF. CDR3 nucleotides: TGTGCCAGCAGTGTAGGGAACACCGGGGAGCTGTACTTC.

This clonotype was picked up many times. CDR3 nucleotide sequence: TGTGCCGGACACAGGGGCTCCTATAATTCACCCCTCCACTTT. This translates into CAGHRGSYNSPLHF. The rearrangement links TRBV2 to TRBJ1-6, with TRBD1 identical over 7 bases. J gave up 0 bases and V 11 bases, and 4 bases lay outside the gene matches. CDR1 SNHLY and CDR2 FYNNEI come from the germline V gene. This CDR3 contains 14 residues.